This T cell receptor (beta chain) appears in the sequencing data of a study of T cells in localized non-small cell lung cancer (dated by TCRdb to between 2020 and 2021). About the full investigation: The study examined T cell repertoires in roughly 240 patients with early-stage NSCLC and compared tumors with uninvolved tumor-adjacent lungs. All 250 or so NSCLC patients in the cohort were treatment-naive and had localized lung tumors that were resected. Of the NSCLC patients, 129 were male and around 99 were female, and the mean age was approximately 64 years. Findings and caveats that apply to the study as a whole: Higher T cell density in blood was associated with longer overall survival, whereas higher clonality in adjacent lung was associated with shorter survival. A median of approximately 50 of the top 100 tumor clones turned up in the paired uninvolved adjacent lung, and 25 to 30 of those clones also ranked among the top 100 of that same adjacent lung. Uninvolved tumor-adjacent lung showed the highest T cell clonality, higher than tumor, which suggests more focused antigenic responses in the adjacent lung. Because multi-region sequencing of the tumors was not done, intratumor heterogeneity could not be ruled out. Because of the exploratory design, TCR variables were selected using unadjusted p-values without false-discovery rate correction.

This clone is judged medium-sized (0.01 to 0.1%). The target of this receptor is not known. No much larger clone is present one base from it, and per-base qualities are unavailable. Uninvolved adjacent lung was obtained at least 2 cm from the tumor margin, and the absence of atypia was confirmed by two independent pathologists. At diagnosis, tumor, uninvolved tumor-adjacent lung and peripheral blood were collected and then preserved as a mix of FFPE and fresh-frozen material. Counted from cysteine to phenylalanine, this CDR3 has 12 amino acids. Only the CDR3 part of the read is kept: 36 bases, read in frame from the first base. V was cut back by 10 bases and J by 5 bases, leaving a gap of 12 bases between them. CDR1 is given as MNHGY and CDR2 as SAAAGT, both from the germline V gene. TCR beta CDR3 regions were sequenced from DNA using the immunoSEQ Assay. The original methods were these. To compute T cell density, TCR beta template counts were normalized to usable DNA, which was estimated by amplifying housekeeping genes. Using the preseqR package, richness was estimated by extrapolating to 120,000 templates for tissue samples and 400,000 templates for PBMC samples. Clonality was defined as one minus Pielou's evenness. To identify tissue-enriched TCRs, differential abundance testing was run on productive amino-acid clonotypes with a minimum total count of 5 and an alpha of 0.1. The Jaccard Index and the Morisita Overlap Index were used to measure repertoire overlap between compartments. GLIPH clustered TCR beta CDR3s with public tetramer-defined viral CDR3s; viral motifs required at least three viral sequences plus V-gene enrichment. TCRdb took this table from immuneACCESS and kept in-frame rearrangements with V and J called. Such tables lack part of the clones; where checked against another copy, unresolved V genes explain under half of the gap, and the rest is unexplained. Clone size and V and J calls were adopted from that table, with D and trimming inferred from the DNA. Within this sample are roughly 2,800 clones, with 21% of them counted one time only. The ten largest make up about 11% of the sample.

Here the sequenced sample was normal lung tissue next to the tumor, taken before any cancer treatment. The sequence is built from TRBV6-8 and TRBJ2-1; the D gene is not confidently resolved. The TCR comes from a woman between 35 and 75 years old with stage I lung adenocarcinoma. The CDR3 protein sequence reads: CAITSRDNEQFF. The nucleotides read TGTGCCATCACGTCAAGAGACAATGAGCAGTTCTTC.